These 23 T cell receptor beta chains were sequenced from one sample in a study of cytomegalovirus exposure and HLA in healthy donors. PCR primers comprised 60 Vbeta and 13 Jbeta primers. Assay: immunoSEQ multiplex PCR; the TCRdb copy retains only in-frame clones and omits some. This listing includes around 75,000 clones. The sample was PBMCs. The receptors were gathered from a man aged 50-60 years in good health and CMV-seropositive.

The chain links TRBV19 to TRBJ1-1, with 9 bases that match TRBD1. Germline-derived CDR1 and CDR2 are LNHDA and SQIVND (reference sequence). Trimming cost V 6 bases and J 1 base; bases outside gene matches: 6. There are 15 residues in the CDR3. CDR3 bases: TGTGCCAGTAGGGCACCGGGACAGGGGAACACTGAAGCTTTCTTT. This gives the protein CASRAPGQGNTEAFF. Looking up the rest from reference TRBV19 and TRBJ1-1 gives the full variable domain: DGGITQSPKYLFRKEGQNVTLSCEQNLNHDAMYWYRQDPGQGLRLIYYSQIVNDFQKGDIAEGYSVSREKKESFPLTVTSAQKNPTAFYLCASRAPGQGNTEAFFGQGTRLTVV.

V and J are TRBV18 and TRBJ1-2; TRBD1 is a possible D gene (5 bases). Germline V gene lookup returns CDR1 KGHSH and CDR2 LQKENI. The V gene lost 0 bases and the J gene lost 6 bases, with 8 bases spanning the gap. This CDR3 is 13 amino acids long. CDR3 protein: CASSPPSRDGYTF. In DNA form, the CDR3 reads TGTGCCAGCTCACCACCATCCAGGGATGGCTACACCTTC.

The V and J genes are TRBV27 and TRBJ2-5, with D possibly TRBD2 on 6 matching bases. Germline V gene data show CDR1 as MNHEY and CDR2 as SMNVEV (reference sequence). CDR3 length: 17 amino acids. V shed 0 bases and J shed 5 bases, with 19 bases lying between them. The DNA of the CDR3 is TGTGCCAGCAGTTTATCGGGGGACTCCTCCTTTGGGGAGACCCAGTACTTC. Translating it yields CASSLSGDSSFGETQYF.

The chain joins TRBV6-5 to TRBJ1-2; TRBD1 might be the D (5 bases). V was trimmed by 5 bases and J by 4 bases, leaving 11 bases between them. Germline V CDR1 and CDR2: MNHEY, SVGAGI. CDR3 length: 13 amino acids. The CDR3 sequence is CASSALGRYGYTF. CDR3 sequence (DNA): TGTGCCAGCAGTGCCTTGGGGCGCTATGGCTACACCTTC.

CDR3 DNA: TGTGCCAGCAGCAAATCCAGGACTAGCCCGAACACCGGGGAGCTGTTTTTT. Translating gives CASSKSRTSPNTGELFF. The chain recombines TRBV7-6 with TRBJ2-2, with TRBD2 identical over 8 bases. Germline values: CDR1 SGHVS, CDR2 FNYEAQ. V shed 5 bases and J 0 bases; nucleotides not matched to a gene: 8. The CDR3 has 17 amino acids.

This chain links TRBV5-1 with TRBJ2-1; perhaps TRBD1 as D (6 bases). The V end lost 2 bases, the J end lost 5 bases, and 8 bases lay between the germline ends. CDR3 size: 13 residues. Germline CDR1 is SGHRS and CDR2 is YFSETQ. For the CDR3, the DNA is TGCGCCAGCAGCTTCGGACAGAACAATGAGCAGTTCTTC. Translation gives CASSFGQNNEQFF.

The chain uses TRBV6-6 and TRBJ2-5; 8 bases are shared with TRBD2. The J segment lost 1 base and the V segment lost 6 bases, leaving 4 bases of the junction unmatched. The CDR3 sequence is 14 residues long. Germline V gene sequence: CDR1 MNHNY, CDR2 SVGAGI (reference sequence). The chain's CDR3 is CASRSGGSQETQYF. The CDR3 DNA sequence: TGTGCCAGCAGGAGCGGGGGTTCCCAAGAGACCCAGTACTTC.

The chain has TRBV19 and TRBJ2-5; D perhaps matches TRBD1 (5 bases). Trimming stripped 5 bases from V and 4 bases from J, with 20 bases between. Germline V gives CDR1 LNHDA, CDR2 SQIVND (reference sequence). The CDR3 sequence is 16 residues long. As DNA, the CDR3 is TGTGCCAGTAGTTCCGGACGCCCAGGGTATGGAGAGACCCAGTACTTC. It is translated as CASSSGRPGYGETQYF.

This sequence joins TRBV7-9 and TRBJ2-3; TRBD2 is a possible D gene (6 bases). The ends were cut back, 5 bases at V and 5 bases at J, with 8 bases in the middle. The germline V gene has CDR1 SEHNR and CDR2 FQNEAQ (reference sequence). This CDR3 region has 12 residues. The CDR3, as DNA: TGTGCCAGCAGCCGGGGAGGAGATACGCAGTATTTT. Protein product: CASSRGGDTQYF.

To note about this clone: Different DNA sequences within this sample yield the same CDR3. This rearrangement joins TRBV5-1 to TRBJ1-1, with a possible D match to TRBD1 (5 bases). The CDR3 covers 14 residues. Trimming removed 1 base from V and 1 base from J, with 8 bases in between. CDR1 is SGHRS and CDR2 is YFSETQ in the germline V gene. The CDR3 loop is CASSLRGQNTEAFF. In DNA, the CDR3 is TGCGCCAGCAGCTTGAGGGGCCAGAACACTGAAGCTTTCTTT.

The chain joins TRBV2 to TRBJ2-5; 12 bases are a match to TRBD2. J gave up 3 bases and V 6 bases, and 2 bases lay outside the gene matches. This CDR3 is 14 amino acids long. Germline CDR1 SNHLY, CDR2 FYNNEI. The CDR3: CASSRLAGEETQYF. The CDR3 bases are TGTGCCAGCAGCCGACTAGCGGGAGAAGAGACCCAGTACTTC.

This chain joins TRBV27 and TRBJ2-7; 9 bases match TRBD2. The V segment lost 5 bases and the J segment 2 bases; nucleotides outside the gene matches: 13. The CDR3 runs 17 residues. Germline CDR1 reads MNHEY; CDR2 reads SMNVEV (reference sequence). The CDR3 region is CASSPYGVAGEAYEQYF. In DNA form, the CDR3 reads TGTGCCAGCAGTCCCTACGGGGTAGCGGGAGAAGCCTACGAGCAGTACTTC.

The chain uses TRBV29-1 and TRBJ2-5, with D possibly TRBD2 on 5 matching bases. The germline V and J ends were trimmed by 2 bases and 5 bases, with 18 bases remaining between them. The CDR3 covers 15 residues. In germline, CDR1 is SQVTM, CDR2 ANQGSEA. CDR3 residues: CSVETPGFWEETQYF. DNA of the CDR3: TGCAGCGTTGAAACTCCGGGGTTCTGGGAGGAGACCCAGTACTTC.

The genes are TRBV10-2 and TRBJ2-3; D is perhaps TRBD2 (6 bases). The CDR3 spans 14 residues. Germline V gene sequence: CDR1 WSHSY, CDR2 SAAADI. V was clipped by 3 bases and J by 3 bases, with 10 bases between them. In DNA form, the CDR3 reads TGCGCCAGCAGTGATATCCGGGGGACAGATACGCAGTATTTT. Amino acid sequence: CASSDIRGTDTQYF.

V gene TRBV10-1 combines with J gene TRBJ2-5, with D possibly TRBD1 on 6 matching bases. Trimming stripped 8 bases from V and 4 bases from J, with 14 bases between. CDR1 and CDR2 (germline): WNHNN, SYGVQD (reference sequence). The CDR3 spans 13 residues. The DNA for the CDR3 is TGCGCCAGCCGTCGGACAGTAGGAGAGACCCAGTACTTC. This gives the protein CASRRTVGETQYF.

The chain joins TRBV6-5 to TRBJ1-2; D might be TRBD1 (6 bases). With 6 bases removed from V and 3 bases from J, the gap between germline ends came to 11 bases. Germline-derived CDR1 and CDR2 are MNHEY and SVGAGI. This CDR3 has 13 amino acids. CDR3 nucleotides: TGTGCCAGCAGCGGGGACACCTACTATGGCTACACCTTC. Translated, it gives CASSGDTYYGYTF.

The V and J genes are TRBV5-1 and TRBJ1-6; TRBD1 matches 9 bases. From germline, CDR1 is SGHRS and CDR2 YFSETQ. The CDR3 is 15 residues long. J was trimmed by 6 bases and V by 4 bases; bases with no gene match: 5. The CDR3, as DNA: TGCGCCAGCAGCGCAGGGACAGGGACTAATTCACCCCTCCACTTT. Protein product: CASSAGTGTNSPLHF.

The chain links TRBV2 to TRBJ1-2; 8 nucleotides match TRBD1. This CDR3 spans 14 amino acids. The germline gives CDR1 SNHLY, CDR2 FYNNEI. V lost 8 bases to trimming and J lost 7 bases; unmatched junction nucleotides: 12. CDR3 nucleotides: TGTGCCAGCCGTATATCACAGGGGGGATCTGGCTACACCTTC. Translation gives CASRISQGGSGYTF.

The rearrangement uses TRBV6-5 and TRBJ2-3, with TRBD2 identical over 12 bases. This CDR3 comprises 16 residues. Germline V gene sequence: CDR1 MNHEY, CDR2 SVGAGI. The J segment lost 0 bases and the V segment lost 4 bases, leaving 2 bases of the junction unmatched. The CDR3 protein is CASSFGTSGSTDTQYF. In DNA form, the CDR3 reads TGTGCCAGCAGTTTCGGGACTAGCGGGAGCACAGATACGCAGTATTTT.

This chain joins TRBV6-5 and TRBJ1-1; D is possibly TRBD1 (6 bases). V lost 0 bases to trimming and J lost 0 bases, with 8 bases between them. The CDR3 consists of 15 residues. Germline V CDR1 and CDR2: MNHEY, SVGAGI. The CDR3 coding sequence is TGTGCCAGCAGTTACTCCCCAGGGGTGAACACTGAAGCTTTCTTT. Its translation is CASSYSPGVNTEAFF.

The chain couples TRBV7-2 to TRBJ2-3; 7 bases match TRBD2. The germline V gene has CDR1 SGHTA and CDR2 FQGNSA. The V gene end was trimmed by 1 base and the J gene end by 5 bases; junction bases not matched to a gene: 9. The CDR3 covers 16 residues. The CDR3 loop reads CASSLEVRGLEDTQYF. The CDR3, as DNA: TGTGCCAGCAGCTTAGAGGTGCGGGGGTTGGAAGATACGCAGTATTTT.

The chain is built from TRBV6-1 and TRBJ2-7, with 7 bases matching TRBD1. This CDR3 region has 15 residues. V was pared by 3 bases and J by 5 bases, with 10 bases of the junction left unmatched. Germline CDR1 is MNHNS and CDR2 is SASEGT. CDR3 region: CASSETGQVYNEQYF. CDR3 sequence (DNA): TGTGCCAGCAGTGAGACCGGACAGGTCTACAACGAGCAGTACTTC.

The rearrangement joins TRBV19 to TRBJ1-5; tentatively, D is TRBD1 (5 bases). This CDR3 has 12 residues. Per the germline V gene, CDR1 is LNHDA and CDR2 is SQIVND (reference sequence). V shed 8 bases and J shed 4 bases, with 9 bases lying between them. CDR3 sequence: CASHRSNQPQHF. The CDR3 DNA sequence: TGTGCCAGTCACAGGTCAAATCAGCCCCAGCATTTT.